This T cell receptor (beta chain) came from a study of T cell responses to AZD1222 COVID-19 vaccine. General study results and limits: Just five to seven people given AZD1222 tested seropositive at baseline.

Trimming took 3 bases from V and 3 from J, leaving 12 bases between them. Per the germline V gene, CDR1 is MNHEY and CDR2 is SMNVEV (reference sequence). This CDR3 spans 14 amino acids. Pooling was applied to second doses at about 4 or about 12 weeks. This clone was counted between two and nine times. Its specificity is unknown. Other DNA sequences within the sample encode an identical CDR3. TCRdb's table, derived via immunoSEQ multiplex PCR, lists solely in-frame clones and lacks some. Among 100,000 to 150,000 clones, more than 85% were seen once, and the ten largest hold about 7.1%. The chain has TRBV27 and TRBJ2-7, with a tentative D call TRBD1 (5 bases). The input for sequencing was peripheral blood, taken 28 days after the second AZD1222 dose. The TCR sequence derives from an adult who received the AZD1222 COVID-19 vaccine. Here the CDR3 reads CASSFAGQGYEQYF. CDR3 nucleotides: TGTGCCAGCAGTTTTGCCGGGCAGGGCTACGAGCAGTACTTC.